Included here is one T cell receptor beta chain sequence, with context. The target of this receptor is not known. The record has no base qualities; no much larger clone is one base away. The receptor library was made with the immunoSEQ multiplex PCR assay. The multiplex PCR relied on a mix of 60 forward primers for TCR Vbeta segments and 13 reverse primers for TCR Jbeta segments. Amplification of the CDR3 region of rearranged TCR beta genes was performed with a multiplex PCR assay on genomic DNA. Amplified TCR beta libraries were sequenced as 87-base-pair reads on the Illumina HiSeq System. The authors' analysis ran thus. A later analysis tallied 75 million to 85 million unique TCR beta chains across the 660 or so repertoires, and approximately 12 million of those chains were shared by two or more donors. A nearest-neighbor algorithm error-corrected the raw reads and collapsed the reads into unique sequences, merging closely related sequences to remove PCR and sequencing errors. Alignment of CDR3 sequences to IMGT reference sequences was used to assign V, D and J gene segments. For a sequence to be retained, a match of at least six nucleotides was required to both a V gene segment and a J gene segment. A rearrangement counted as productive if the CDR3 had no stop codons and remained in frame with V and J, and every other rearrangement counted as non-productive. CDR3 was defined by IMGT convention, running from the second conserved V-encoded cysteine to the conserved J-encoded phenylalanine. Sequences without an unambiguous match to a single V gene segment were excluded from the earlier analysis of a few hundred of the donors. In an earlier analysis of approximately 550 of the donors, V segments were called functional above 56.7% productive rearrangements and were called segregating when the between-donor standard deviation exceeded 5%. A statistical classification framework was built to diagnose cytomegalovirus status from the catalog of TCR beta chain sequences. A later analysis assigned V and J genes by comparing TCR nucleotide sequences with IMGT/GENE-DB human TR gene sequences. The TCRdist pipeline was used in a later analysis to assign CDR3 sequences and most-parsimonious VDJ recombination scenarios. In a later analysis, each TCR beta chain was defined by its CDR3 amino acid sequence together with its V-gene family, and reads lacking a unique V-gene family were excluded. In a later analysis, fewer than 600 highly shared, low-generation-probability nucleotide sequences were removed to address suspected cross-contamination and a sequencing artifact. In a later analysis, a clonal expansion index for each public chain was calculated from normalized within-repertoire ranks of inferred template counts. In a later analysis, generation probabilities were computed with a VDJ recombination model fitted to out-of-frame rearrangements, and the resulting probabilities were checked against IGoR. In a later analysis, hypergeometric tests were used to score TCR-TCR, TCR-HLA and TCR-CMV co-occurrence, with a repertoire-size bias correction applied to TCR pairs. In a later analysis, false discovery rates were estimated by permuting HLA or CMV assignments 20 times. In a later analysis, co-occurring TCRs were grouped with DBSCAN, and TCRdist sequence similarity was added when clustering was performed within HLA-allele-positive subsets. Repertoires with fewer than 30,000 or more than 120,000 public chains, plus five repertoires with anomalous nucleotide sharing, were excluded from co-occurrence clustering. TCRdb stores this immuneACCESS table with in-frame sequences only. Part of the clones is absent; in the studies checked, under half of the shortfall reflects unresolved V genes, and no reason is known for the rest. V, J and clone size derive from that table, while D and trimming were established from the DNA sequence. This sample holds around 110,000 clones; roughly three quarters were observed only once. 1.6% of the sample is in the top ten clones.

The source of the sample is a study of cytomegalovirus exposure and HLA in healthy donors (dated by TCRdb to about 2017). Background on the whole study: An earlier analysis of several hundred of the donors reported more than 250 Gb of sequence data and about 100 million unique TCR beta sequences from about 200 million T cells. An early release that covered some 640 HLA-typed donors contained around 330 gigabases of sequencing data and around 85 million unique TCR sequences. Among the approximately 420 genotyped donors, under 90% belonged to the genetic ancestry cluster associated with self-reported Caucasian donors. Across around 400 genotyped donors of the cohort, an average of 235,054 unique TCR beta nucleotide sequences per donor were sequenced, and 15% to 20% of those sequences were non-productive. The study aimed to test whether signatures of past pathogen exposure could be identified by cataloging public T cell receptors. Donor age, sex, ethnicity and CMV serostatus were collected together with the repertoire data. Five DR-DQ haplotypes were treated as single units for association and clustering because of strong linkage in the cohort. An earlier analysis of 450 to 750 of the donors used high-throughput TCR beta sequencing to judge whether each TCR beta V gene segment behaved as functional or pseudogenic. To study patterns of TCR occurrence, a later analysis re-analyzed previously published TCR beta repertoires from 500 to 850 donors and added high-resolution HLA genotyping. Rather than drawing on any new phenotypic data, the later analysis identified candidate immune exposures from TCR beta sequences and the way those sequences occurred across donors. High-throughput TCR immunosequencing, statistical association of individual TCRs with disease status, and machine learning were combined to predict cytomegalovirus infection status. Using immunosequencing, the study profiled T cell repertoires from fewer than 850 subjects and related those repertoires to cytomegalovirus serostatus. Class I and class II HLA loci were covered by the typing at four-digit resolution. In addition to the first cohort of roughly 670 subjects, a separate validation cohort of 120 different subjects was used. Every discovery cohort repertoire had been produced on one sequencing platform. The number of typed donors differed by locus: roughly 629-640 for A, B, C, DRB1 and DQB1; 522 for DQA1; fewer than 610 for DPA1; and some 430 for DPB1. A later genetic analysis took genome-wide SNP genotypes for about 60% of the roughly 670 donors and used that subset as a discovery cohort. Summary of the overall study and its limitations: A further reported finding was that TCR beta sequences accurately predicted the HLA-A and HLA-B alleles for most subjects in the first cohort. Some IMGT-functional V segments, including TRBV6-2 and TRBV6-3, could not be told apart with the 87-base-pair reads, so those segments were excluded. In a later analysis, the rate of TCR association differed among HLA loci, with DRB1 alleles having the most associated TCRs and HLA-C alleles having the fewest. In vitro tests confirmed that a few of the cytomegalovirus-associated TCR beta chains recognize cytomegalovirus antigens. In a later analysis, most CMV-associated TCR beta chains were found to appear HLA-restricted, with HLA associations seemingly driven largely by CMV exposure. Because HLA typing was unavailable for some donors at each locus, only the typed subset was used in association tests. V-gene and J-gene trimming of TCR beta chains was associated with a missense DCLRE1C variant in a later genetic analysis, and the association was replicated in an independent cohort. Roughly uniform sequencing depth across donors was assumed in presence/absence analyses, although this assumption may not hold. It was suggested by the authors that the approach could potentially be generalized to other disease states and immunological phenotypes. In an earlier analysis of fewer than 700 of the donors, most TCR beta V segments appeared in productive rearrangements about 87% or about 30% of the time, broadly matching IMGT annotations. Correlated functional status among segregating V segments might reflect linkage disequilibrium, but an unknown experimental factor could not be ruled out. The study listed 164 TCR beta chains as associated with cytomegalovirus. The only immune exposure information available for the cohort was CMV serostatus. Cytomegalovirus status was reported to be diagnosed by the classifier with high specificity and sensitivity in both the original and validation cohorts. In a later genetic analysis, fewer N-insertions in productive TCRs were reported among donors in an Asian-associated ancestry cluster than the roughly 640-donor mean. The sequencing pipeline was judged likely to have produced a cluster of highly shared sequence variants as a technical artifact. At a false discovery rate of 0.05, a later analysis linked under 20,000 TCR beta sequences to specific HLA alleles. According to a later analysis, parvovirus B19, influenza, CMV and Epstein-Barr virus appeared linked to several top co-occurrence clusters. The cohort was sequenced for TCR beta chains only, and without alpha or paired-chain data the features that could be detected were limited. When HLA alleles, especially DR and DQ, strongly co-occurred, attributing TCR associations to individual alleles was difficult. Because counts were too low, under 20 rarely observed V segments, including chromosome 9 orphons, were left out of the earlier analysis of some 640 of the donors. In a later analysis, HLA-associated TCR beta chains were found to be more clonally expanded and to have lower generation probabilities than equally common non-associated chains. Most TCR sequences were observed very rarely across donors, whereas some public TCRs were present in many individuals.

From a lookup of the germline V gene, CDR1 and CDR2 are MNHNS and SASEGT. V and J are truncated by 7 bases and 5 bases respectively, leaving an intervening sequence of 12 bases. Inclusive of the bounding cysteine and phenylalanine, the CDR3 is 14 residues long. Just CDR3 DNA is preserved here, 42 bases in frame from base 1. The cohort consisted of 666 healthy bone marrow donors. All cohort members were sampled while nominally healthy, although unrecorded immune exposures were likely present. The donor tested CMV seronegative and was one of the 352 seronegative cohort members. Every donor gave a peripheral blood sample, and the peripheral blood mononuclear cells from that sample were used for TCR beta sequencing. Genomic DNA extraction from the blood cell samples was performed with the Qiagen DNeasy Blood Extraction Kit.

The sample was PBMCs. The V gene is TRBV6-1 and the J gene is TRBJ1-6, with no confidently assigned D gene. The sequence was obtained from a woman aged 18 to 35 in good health and CMV-seronegative. The CDR3 protein: CASKPVLDNSPLHF. The DNA sequence is TGTGCCAGCAAGCCTGTTTTGGATAATTCACCCCTCCACTTT.